The sequence of this T cell receptor (beta chain) was determined in a study of control samples from healthy donors and cancer patients (dated by TCRdb to 2020 to 2022). The library was made by the immunoSEQ multiplex PCR assay. In its TCRdb copy, this immuneACCESS table keeps in-frame sequences only and misses some clones. Where compared with another copy, unresolved V genes explain less than half of these, and the others have no known cause. Here the sample has 150,000 to 180,000 clones; about 94% occur a single time. About 5.6% of the sample belongs to the ten largest clones. The CDR3 holds 16 amino acids from the cysteine to the phenylalanine. CDR3 DNA only is kept here, 48 bases in frame from base 1. As encoded in the germline V gene, CDR1 is SGHAT while CDR2 is FQNNGV. A distance of 12 bases separates the germline ends of V and J, which lose 0 bases and 0 bases respectively. On this clone itself: This clone's antigen is unknown. Qualities for individual bases were not recorded, and no much larger clone is one base off.

The receptor's source is a man aged 40-55 years in good health. Specimen: blood. The rearrangement combines TRBV11-2 with TRBJ2-7; the D gene is perhaps TRBD2, on 7 matching bases. The CDR3 protein is CASSLDKGGDSYEQYF. Read as DNA, the sequence is TGTGCCAGCAGCTTAGACAAGGGGGGGGACTCCTACGAGCAGTACTTC.